The sequence of this T cell receptor beta chain was determined in a study of CD8 T cells in Susac syndrome. Roughly 0.45 to 1 ug RNA was reverse transcribed with random hexamers. TCRdb reprocessed the immunoSEQ multiplex PCR reads via MiXCR and lists one record per CDR3 protein. The sample holds about 2,000 distinct CDR3 sequences, around 68% seen once. V lost 5 bases and J lost 0; bases outside the gene matches: 5. The germline gives CDR1 SGHTA, CDR2 FQGNSA. The CDR3 is made up of 15 amino acids. This clonotype was recorded a few times. Staining was done for CD27 and CD45RA, and it defined the memory subsets for TEMRA sorting.

Sequenced material: CD8+ TEMRA cells from PBMCs. Stated subset: FACS-sorted terminally differentiated effector memory CD8+ T cells re-expressing CD45RA (CD8+ TEMRA). V and J are TRBV7-2 and TRBJ2-7, with 9 positions matching TRBD1. This TCR derives from a human donor with Susac syndrome. Here the CDR3 DNA reads TGTGCCAGCAGCCCAGAGACAGGGGGCTCCTACGAGCAGTACTTC. It codes for CASSPETGGSYEQYF.